Included here is one T cell receptor beta chain sequence, with context. The sample belongs to a study of cytomegalovirus exposure and HLA in healthy donors. The primer mix had 60 Vbeta and 13 Jbeta primers. Generated by immunoSEQ multiplex PCR, the TCRdb table keeps only in-frame clones and is missing some. The sample consists of 130,000 to 150,000 clones, over 60% of them appearing once. CDR3 size: 13 residues. Germline CDR1 is MGHRA and CDR2 is YSYEKL. V was clipped by 2 bases and J by 8 bases, with 12 bases between them. The TCR originated in a male donor in good health and CMV-seropositive. Sequenced input: PBMCs. The V call is TRBV4-1, the J call TRBJ1-2, with D uncertain. CDR3 coding DNA: TGCGCCAGCAGCCAATTGCCGAGCTTCGGCTACACCTTC. It is translated as CASSQLPSFGYTF.